The rows below give T cell receptor beta chains drawn from one sample of a study of regulatory T cells in long-lasting Graves disease. TCRdb reprocessed the multiplex PCR reads with MiXCR, giving one entry per CDR3 protein. The table includes fewer than 400,000 distinct CDR3 sequences, less than 25% detected once. The sample was peripheral blood mononuclear cells (PBMCs), taken when the disease was refractory, from a patient treated with antithyroid drugs. These TCRs come from a female donor with Graves disease. CDR3s include the opening cysteine and the closing phenylalanine or tryptophan. Fields, in order: D gene, J gene, V gene, CDR3 protein. D genes are given only for firm matches.

TRBD1	TRBJ1-1	TRBV7-9	CASSLGTGAGTEAFF
NA	TRBJ1-1	TRBV6-1	CASKGYQTLIEAFF
TRBD1	TRBJ2-2	TRBV11-2	CASSYDRVTGELFF
NA	TRBJ1-1	TRBV5-4	CASSPGSEMNTEAFF
NA	TRBJ1-1	TRBV3-2	CAISGENTEAFF
NA	TRBJ2-1	TRBV9	CASSAEPGWTEQFF
NA	TRBJ2-7	TRBV11-2	CASSLVPGNGYEQYF
TRBD2	TRBJ2-1	TRBV27	CATGLAGRRDEQFF
TRBD2	TRBJ2-7	TRBV11-2	CASSSGTSGNSYEQYF
TRBD1	TRBJ1-2	TRBV15	CATSRKRQGETVGYTF
NA	TRBJ2-7	TRBV7-2	CASSYDQDYEQYF
NA	TRBJ1-3	TRBV7-9	CASSGGREGTIYF
NA	TRBJ1-1	TRBV30	CAWSPNGEGWWNTEAFF
TRBD1	TRBJ1-2	TRBV10-3	CAISESGQGYGYTF
NA	TRBJ2-3	TRBV12-3/TRBV12-4	CASSFGTLTDTQYF
NA	TRBJ2-7	TRBV20-1	CSARGMVAFKSSYEQYF
TRBD1	TRBJ1-1	TRBV5-1	CASSGDRGDTEAFF
TRBD2	TRBJ2-2	TRBV5-1	CASRNEPEGLAGYTGELFF
NA	TRBJ1-1	TRBV29-1	CSVRGNTEAFF
TRBD1	TRBJ2-7	TRBV6-2/TRBV6-3	CATQGSAYEQYF
NA	TRBJ1-2	TRBV3-1	CASSQGHLSGRGYTF
NA	TRBJ2-7	TRBV12-3/TRBV12-4	CASSFYRDGHEQYF
NA	TRBJ1-2	TRBV27	CASSPIPRVPSKGYTF